This record concerns one TCR beta chain sequence. Its cognate antigen has yet to be identified. It has no much larger one-base neighbor in the sample; base qualities were not kept. Library prep was done by 5' RACE. Instrument used: NextSeq 500. The TCR library protocol attached unique molecular identifiers to individual cDNA molecules to correct for sequencing error and PCR bias. Sequencing covered both TCR alpha and beta chains, and within each sample the abundances of alpha and beta sequences were tightly co-correlated. Turning to the authors' computational methods: V gene, J gene and CDR3 annotation of TCR sequences was performed with Decombinator V4. TCRs were defined as expanded if a significant change between any two time points was detected under a Poisson model with p below 0.0001. TCR abundances were normalised to the total number of TCRs sequenced per sample and were expressed as counts per million. A search of VDJdb, accessed on 1 November 2021, was run for TCRs annotated to CMV, EBV and SARS-CoV-2, with TCRs annotated for multiple antigens excluded. TCRdb reran the public reads through fastp at Q25 and MiXCR, keeping productive beta chains. When rows share a CDR3 protein, they turn into one entry using the most common DNA and genes. Clone size and V and J calls follow TCRdb, not the original study. The sample records approximately 62,000 distinct CDR3 sequences, under 15% of which are singletons. Over 3% of the sample is held by the ten biggest clonotypes.

A case-control design nested within a healthcare worker cohort in London, UK, was used, with weekly nasopharyngeal swab PCR tests and blood sampling performed. Between 23 and 31 March 2020, the week of the UK lockdown, healthcare workers were enrolled and then followed up weekly for as long as 16 weeks. These data belong to a study of early T cells in non-severe SARS-CoV-2 infection (dated by TCRdb to the early 2020s). In terms of the full investigation: Because TCR sequencing relied on bulk RNA taken from unsorted whole blood, pairing of alpha and beta chains was not possible.

The study at large found these results: VDJdb matching was skewed toward anti-spike CD8 responses, so virus-specific expansions were likely underestimated and private and CD4 specificities were missed.

The clonotype originates from an adult who was a healthcare worker with PCR-confirmed SARS-CoV-2 infection or an uninfected control (not recorded which). Sequencing used whole blood.

The CDR3 region reads CASTSGVNQPQHF. The DNA sequence reads TGTGCCAGCACCTCCGGGGTCAATCAGCCCCAGCATTTT. The chain was built from TRBV2 and TRBJ1-5, with the D gene uncertain. As encoded in the germline V gene, CDR1 is SNHLY while CDR2 is FYNNEI. The junction shows trimming of 7 bases on V and 3 bases on J, plus 10 bases between the germline ends. The CDR3 holds 13 amino acids from the cysteine to the phenylalanine. Only the CDR3 region is kept as DNA, spanning 39 bases read in frame from base 1.